This is a list of T cell receptor beta chains from one sample in a study of tumor-infiltrating lymphocytes in primary liver carcinoma. TCRdb recomputed calls from the multiplex PCR reads with MiXCR, one row per CDR3 protein. Found here are tens of thousands of distinct CDR3 sequences, about 71% of them singletons; the top ten hold about 40%. Sequencing input: liver tumor tissue from sampling region 4. Source of these receptors: a man aged 35-49 years with primary liver carcinoma and hepatitis B virus infection. The CDR3 runs from the conserved cysteine through the conserved F or W. Fields, in order: V gene, clone size, CDR3 length, D gene, J gene, CDR3 protein, CDR3 DNA. D genes are given only for firm matches. Clone size, where shown, is once, few, many, or a class for clones that have expanded.

>TRBV12-3/TRBV12-4|few|15|.|TRBJ1-5
CASTRGTTINQPQHF
TGTGCCAGCACGCGGGGCACTACAATAAATCAGCCCCAGCATTTT
>TRBV10-2|.|15|TRBD1|TRBJ2-7
CASSPGQGALYEQYF
TGTGCCAGCAGCCCGGGACAGGGGGCATTATACGAGCAGTACTTC
>TRBV6-5|.|12|.|TRBJ2-1
CASSYSTSERFF
TGTGCCAGCAGTTACTCGACGAGTGAGCGGTTCTTC
>TRBV5-1|many|15|.|TRBJ2-2
CASSTRQTNTGELFF
TGCGCCAGCAGCACCAGGCAGACGAACACCGGGGAGCTGTTTTTT
>TRBV5-1|.|14|TRBD2|TRBJ2-3
CANSTGLATYTQYF
TGCGCCAACAGCACCGGACTAGCAACATATACGCAGTATTTT
>TRBV28|.|13|.|TRBJ1-1
CATLNSANTEVFF
TGTGCCACCCTGAACAGTGCAAACACTGAAGTTTTCTTT
>TRBV11-2|few|15|TRBD2|TRBJ2-7
CASSLTIAGVSEQYF
TGTGCCAGCAGCTTAACCATAGCGGGGGTTAGTGAGCAGTACTTC
>TRBV7-8|many|16|.|TRBJ2-2
CASSSRGTFNTGELFF
TGTGCCAGCAGCTCTAGGGGGACTTTCAACACCGGGGAGCTGTTTTTT
>TRBV10-3|many|13|.|TRBJ2-7
CAISGPGKHEQYF
TGTGCCATCAGTGGGCCGGGGAAGCACGAGCAGTACTTC
>TRBV10-3|many|12|.|TRBJ1-5
CATGQGVQPQHF
TGTGCCACCGGGCAGGGTGTCCAGCCCCAGCATTTT
>TRBV29-1|.|14|.|TRBJ2-5
CRVEVVLHQETQYF
TGCAGAGTTGAAGTAGTCCTCCACCAAGAGACCCAGTACTTC
>TRBV4-1|many|16|TRBD2|TRBJ2-3
CASSQLAGAGTDTQYF
TGCGCCAGCAGCCAATTAGCGGGAGCGGGCACAGATACGCAGTATTTT
>TRBV29-1|once|13|TRBD1|TRBJ2-5
CSVEGTGGETRYF
TGCAGCGTTGAAGGGACAGGGGGGGAGACCCGGTACTTC
>TRBV24-1|.|16|.|TRBJ2-1
CATSGSGVSSYNEQFF
TGTGCCACCAGTGGTTCGGGGGTGAGCTCCTACAATGAACAGTTCTTC
>TRBV6-2/TRBV6-3|.|13|.|TRBJ1-5
CASSSPLDQPQCF
TGTGCCAGCAGTTCTCCCTTAGATCAGCCCCAGTGTTTT
>TRBV6-6|few|14|.|TRBJ2-4
CASSPGQAKNIQYF
TGTGCCAGCAGCCCCGGCCAAGCCAAAAACATTCAGTACTTC
>TRBV10-3|.|14|.|TRBJ1-5
CAISECQGDQPQHF
TGTGCCATTAGTGAGTGTCAGGGCGATCAGCCCCAGCATTTT
>TRBV7-9|few|13|.|TRBJ2-2
CASSDMVAGELFF
TGTGCCAGCAGCGACATGGTAGCGGGGGAGCTGTTTTTT
>TRBV12-3/TRBV12-4|.|15|TRBD2|TRBJ2-3
CASGLSRTSRYTQYF
TGCGCCAGCGGTCTCTCCCGGACTAGTAGGTATACGCAGTATTTT
>TRBV5-4|.|16|.|TRBJ2-2
CTSSLGGIGRTGEMFF
TGTACCAGCAGCTTGGGAGGTATCGGAAGGACCGGGGAGATGTTTTTT
>TRBV6-2/TRBV6-3|.|21|TRBD2|TRBJ2-1
CADSHGTAGLAALSSYNEQFF
TGTGCCGACAGTCACGGGACGGCGGGACTAGCGGCCCTGAGCTCTTACAATGAGCAGTTCTTC
>TRBV25-1|.|15|TRBD1|TRBJ1-1
CDSSEPTGGYGRAFF
TGTGACAGCAGTGAACCAACAGGGGGCTATGGAAGGGCTTTCTTT
>TRBV29-1|.|12|.|TRBJ2-7
CSERSGSGEKYF
TGCAGCGAGAGATCTGGGTCTGGGGAGAAGTACTTC
>TRBV20-1|.|11|.|TRBJ2-5
CSAHGRKTQYF
TGCAGTGCGCATGGGAGAAAGACCCAGTACTTC
>TRBV11-1|.|14|.|TRBJ2-5
CASSGWVEVETQYF
TGTGCAAGCAGTGGATGGGTGGAGGTGGAGACCCAGTACTTC
>TRBV6-2/TRBV6-3|.|14|.|TRBJ2-2
CASSYSESPGELFF
TGTGCCAGCAGTTACTCGGAATCCCCCGGAGAGCTGTTTTTT
>TRBV10-2|.|14|.|TRBJ1-6
CASSKSTVNSPLHF
TGCGCCAGCAGTAAGTCCACGGTTAATTCACCACTCCACTTT
>TRBV11-2|once|16|TRBD1|TRBJ2-5
CAGSQTRGRGKETQYF
TGTGCCGGCAGTCAAACTCGTGGCAGGGGGAAAGAGACCCAGTACTTC
>TRBV7-8|many|15|.|TRBJ2-2
CASGTAISNTGELFF
TGTGCCAGTGGGACGGCGATATCGAACACCGGGGAGCTGTTTTTT
>TRBV29-1|.|13|.|TRBJ1-2
CSVDQVVGYGYTF
TGCAGTGTTGATCAGGTGGTGGGCTATGGCTACACCTTC
>TRBV11-1|.|14|.|TRBJ2-5
CASSFRGGAQTQYF
TGTGCCAGCAGCTTCCGCGGCGGGGCGCAGACCCAGTACTTC
>TRBV4-2|many|18|TRBD1|TRBJ2-6
CASSQAATGGTGANVLTF
TGTGCCAGCAGCCAAGCTGCGACAGGGGGGACTGGGGCCAACGTCCTGACTTTC
>TRBV30|.|14|.|TRBJ2-1
CTWSKGDHLTEQFF
TGTACCTGGAGTAAGGGGGATCACCTAACTGAGCAGTTCTTC
>TRBV10-3|.|16|TRBD2|TRBJ2-3
CAIRQPSGASTDTHYF
TGTGCCATCAGGCAACCTAGCGGGGCTAGCACAGATACGCACTATTTT
>TRBV11-2|once|15|TRBD1|TRBJ2-1
CASNSGTGTKDEQFF
TGTGCCAGCAACTCCGGGACAGGTACTAAAGATGAGCAGTTCTTC
>TRBV6-5|.|12|.|TRBJ2-2
CATVINTGELFF
TGTGCCACCGTGATAAACACCGGGGAGCTGTTTTTT
>TRBV5-1|few|13|TRBD1|TRBJ2-7
CASSLASGGEQYF
TGCGCCAGCAGCTTGGCCTCAGGGGGCGAGCAGTACTTC